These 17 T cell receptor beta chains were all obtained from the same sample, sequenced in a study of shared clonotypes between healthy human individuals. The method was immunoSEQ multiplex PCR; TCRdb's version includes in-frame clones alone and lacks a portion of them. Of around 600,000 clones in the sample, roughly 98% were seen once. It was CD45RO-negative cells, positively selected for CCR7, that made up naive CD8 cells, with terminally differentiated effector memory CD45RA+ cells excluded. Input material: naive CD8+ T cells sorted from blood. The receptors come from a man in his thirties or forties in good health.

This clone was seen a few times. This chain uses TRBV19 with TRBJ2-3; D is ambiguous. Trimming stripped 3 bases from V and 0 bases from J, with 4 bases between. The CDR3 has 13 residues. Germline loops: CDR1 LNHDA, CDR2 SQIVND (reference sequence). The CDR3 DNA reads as TGTGCCAGTAGTATTGCTAGCACAGATACGCAGTATTTT. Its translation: CASSIASTDTQYF.

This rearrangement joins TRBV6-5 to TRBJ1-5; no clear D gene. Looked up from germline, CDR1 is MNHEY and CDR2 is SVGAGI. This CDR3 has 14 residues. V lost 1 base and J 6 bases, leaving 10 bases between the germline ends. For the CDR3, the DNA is TGTGCCAGCAGTTACTTGGGAGGCGGTCAGCCCCAGCATTTT. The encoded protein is CASSYLGGGQPQHF.

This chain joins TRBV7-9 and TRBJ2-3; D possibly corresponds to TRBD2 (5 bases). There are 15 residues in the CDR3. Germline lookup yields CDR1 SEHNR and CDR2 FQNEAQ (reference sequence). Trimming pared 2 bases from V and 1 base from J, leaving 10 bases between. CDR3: CASSLTRVGTDTQYF. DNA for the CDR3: TGTGCCAGCAGCTTAACTAGAGTGGGCACAGATACGCAGTATTTT.

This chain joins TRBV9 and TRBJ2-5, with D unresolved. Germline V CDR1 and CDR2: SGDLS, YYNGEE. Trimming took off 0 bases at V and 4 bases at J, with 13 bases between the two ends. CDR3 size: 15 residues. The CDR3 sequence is CASSVGVGFAETQYF. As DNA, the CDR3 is TGTGCCAGCAGCGTAGGGGTAGGGTTCGCAGAGACCCAGTACTTC.

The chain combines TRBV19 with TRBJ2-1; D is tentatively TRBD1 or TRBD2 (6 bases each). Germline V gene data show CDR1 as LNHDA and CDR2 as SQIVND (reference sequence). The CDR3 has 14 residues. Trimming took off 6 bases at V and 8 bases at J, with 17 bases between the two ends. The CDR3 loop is CASSPSGGNYEQFF. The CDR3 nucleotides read TGTGCCAGTAGCCCTTCCGGGGGCAACTATGAGCAGTTCTTC. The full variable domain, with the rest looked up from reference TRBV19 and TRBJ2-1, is DGGITQSPKYLFRKEGQNVTLSCEQNLNHDAMYWYRQDPGQGLRLIYYSQIVNDFQKGDIAEGYSVSREKKESFPLTVTSAQKNPTAFYLCASSPSGGNYEQFFGPGTRLTVL.

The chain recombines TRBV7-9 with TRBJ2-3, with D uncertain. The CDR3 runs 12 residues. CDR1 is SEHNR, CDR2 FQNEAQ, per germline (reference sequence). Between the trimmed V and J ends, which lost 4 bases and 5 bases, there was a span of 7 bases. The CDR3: CASSSELDTQYF. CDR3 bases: TGTGCCAGCAGCTCCGAGTTAGATACGCAGTATTTT.

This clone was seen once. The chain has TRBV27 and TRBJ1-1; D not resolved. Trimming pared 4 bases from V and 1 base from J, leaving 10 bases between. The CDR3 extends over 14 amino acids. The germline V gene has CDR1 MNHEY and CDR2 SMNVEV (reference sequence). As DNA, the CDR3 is TGTGCCAGCAGTTGGGGATGGGGGAACACTGAAGCTTTCTTT. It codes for CASSWGWGNTEAFF.

The CDR3 DNA reads as TGTGCCAGCAGCTCGACTAGCCCCGGGGAGCTGTTTTTT. Translating gives CASSSTSPGELFF. The chain combines TRBV7-9 with TRBJ2-2; 7 nucleotides match TRBD2. This CDR3 has 13 residues. With V trimmed by 4 bases and J by 6 bases, 2 bases remained unmatched. Germline loops: CDR1 SEHNR, CDR2 FQNEAQ (reference sequence). Together with reference TRBV7-9 and TRBJ2-2, the CDR3 gives the full variable domain: DTGVSQNPRHKITKRGQNVTFRCDPISEHNRLYWYRQTLGQGPEFLTYFQNEAQLEKSRLLSDRFSAERPKGSFSTLEIQRTEQGDSAMYLCASSSTSPGELFFGEGSRLTVL.

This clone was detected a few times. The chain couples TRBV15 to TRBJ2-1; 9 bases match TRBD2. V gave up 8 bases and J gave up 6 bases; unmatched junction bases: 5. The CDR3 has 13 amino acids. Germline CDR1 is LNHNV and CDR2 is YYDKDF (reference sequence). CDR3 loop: CATALAGLNEQFF. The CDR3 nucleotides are TGTGCCACCGCCCTAGCGGGACTCAATGAGCAGTTCTTC.

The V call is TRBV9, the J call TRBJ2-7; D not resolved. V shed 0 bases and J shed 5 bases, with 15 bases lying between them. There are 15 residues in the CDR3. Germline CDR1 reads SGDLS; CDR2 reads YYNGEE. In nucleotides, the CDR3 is TGTGCCAGCAGCGTAGACCCAGGACGGACGGACGAGCAGTACTTC. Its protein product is CASSVDPGRTDEQYF.

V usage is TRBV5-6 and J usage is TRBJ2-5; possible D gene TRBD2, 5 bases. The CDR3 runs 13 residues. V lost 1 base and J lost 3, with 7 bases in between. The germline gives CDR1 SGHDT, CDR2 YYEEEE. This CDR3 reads CASSLMGEETQYF. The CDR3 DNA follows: TGTGCCAGCAGCTTGATGGGAGAAGAGACCCAGTACTTC.

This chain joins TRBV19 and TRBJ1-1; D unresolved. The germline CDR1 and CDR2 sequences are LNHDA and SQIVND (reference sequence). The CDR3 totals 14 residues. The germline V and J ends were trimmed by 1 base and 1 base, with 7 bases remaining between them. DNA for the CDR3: TGTGCCAGTAGTATAGGCGGAGAGAACACTGAAGCTTTCTTT. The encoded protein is CASSIGGENTEAFF.

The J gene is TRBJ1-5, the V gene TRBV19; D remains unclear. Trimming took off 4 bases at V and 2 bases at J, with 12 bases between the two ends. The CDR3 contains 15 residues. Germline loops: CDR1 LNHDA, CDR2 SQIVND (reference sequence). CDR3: CASSTDGAGNQPQHF. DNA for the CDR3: TGTGCCAGTAGTACGGACGGAGCGGGCAATCAGCCCCAGCATTTT.

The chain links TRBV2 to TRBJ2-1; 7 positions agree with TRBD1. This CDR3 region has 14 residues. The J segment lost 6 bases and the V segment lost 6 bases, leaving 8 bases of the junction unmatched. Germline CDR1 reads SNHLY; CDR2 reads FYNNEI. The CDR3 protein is CASSLRGSLNEQFF. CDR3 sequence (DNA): TGTGCCAGCAGCCTCAGGGGGAGCCTCAATGAGCAGTTCTTC.

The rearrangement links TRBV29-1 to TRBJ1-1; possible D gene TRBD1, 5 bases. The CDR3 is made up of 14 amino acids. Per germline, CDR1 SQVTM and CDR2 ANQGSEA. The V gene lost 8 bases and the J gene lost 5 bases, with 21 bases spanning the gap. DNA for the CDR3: TGCAGCTGGCGGGGCCTGGCGGAAGGGACTGAAGCTTTCTTT. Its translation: CSWRGLAEGTEAFF.

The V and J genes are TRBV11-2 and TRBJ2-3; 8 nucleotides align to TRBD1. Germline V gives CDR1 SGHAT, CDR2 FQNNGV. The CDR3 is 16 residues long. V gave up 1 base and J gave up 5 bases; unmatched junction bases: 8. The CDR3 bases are TGTGCCAGCAGCTTAGGGCAGGGGGCGCTTGGAGATACGCAGTATTTT. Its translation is CASSLGQGALGDTQYF.

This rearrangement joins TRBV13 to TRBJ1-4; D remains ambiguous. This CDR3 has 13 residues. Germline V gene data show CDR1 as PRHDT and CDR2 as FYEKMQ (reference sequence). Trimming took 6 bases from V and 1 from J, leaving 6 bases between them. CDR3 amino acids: CASRGETNEKLFF. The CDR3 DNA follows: TGTGCCAGCAGGGGCGAAACTAATGAAAAACTGTTTTTT. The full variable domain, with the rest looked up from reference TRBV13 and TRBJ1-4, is AAGVIQSPRHLIKEKRETATLKCYPIPRHDTVYWYQQGPGQDPQFLISFYEKMQSDKGSIPDRFSAQQFSDYHSELNMSSLELGDSALYFCASRGETNEKLFFGSGTQLSVL.